The next 22 T cell receptor beta chains were all read from a single sample in a study of cytomegalovirus exposure and HLA in healthy donors. It was with 60 Vbeta and 13 Jbeta primers that the PCR ran. The repertoire was sequenced with immunoSEQ multiplex PCR; TCRdb's copy has only in-frame clones and lacks some. This table holds about 170,000 clones, approximately 67% found once. The sequenced material came from PBMCs. Source of these receptors: a man aged 40-50 years in good health and CMV-seronegative.

The V and J genes are TRBV7-9 and TRBJ1-4; 7 bases are shared with TRBD1. The ends lost 5 bases at V and 7 bases at J; junction bases unmatched: 7. The CDR3 has 14 residues. Germline assignment: CDR1 SEHNR and CDR2 FQNEAQ (reference sequence). The CDR3 region is CASSHGTVGEKLFF. CDR3 nucleotide sequence: TGTGCCAGCAGCCATGGGACAGTGGGTGAAAAACTGTTTTTT. Full variable domain (missing parts from reference TRBV7-9 and TRBJ1-4): DTGVSQNPRHKITKRGQNVTFRCDPISEHNRLYWYRQTLGQGPEFLTYFQNEAQLEKSRLLSDRFSAERPKGSFSTLEIQRTEQGDSAMYLCASSHGTVGEKLFFGSGTQLSVL.

This clone has a handful of counts. The chain carries TRBV30 and TRBJ2-3, with 8 bases that match TRBD1. This CDR3 is 12 amino acids long. From germline, CDR1 is GTSNPN and CDR2 SVGIG (reference sequence). Trimming removed 3 bases from V and 15 bases from J; junction bases left unmatched: 11. The CDR3 region is CAWSASRDRIYF. CDR3 DNA: TGTGCCTGGAGCGCGTCCCGGGACAGGATCTATTTT.

The rearrangement uses TRBV7-9 and TRBJ2-3; D might be TRBD1 (5 bases). Germline CDR1 SEHNR, CDR2 FQNEAQ (reference sequence). Between the trimmed V and J ends, which lost 5 bases and 5 bases, there was a span of 8 bases. CDR3 length: 12 amino acids. The CDR3 spells CASSHQGDTQYF. Written as DNA, the CDR3 is TGTGCCAGCAGCCATCAGGGAGATACGCAGTATTTT.

This rearrangement joins TRBV7-6 to TRBJ2-7; 7 bases fit TRBD1. Trimming took 5 bases from V and 0 from J; bases not matched to a gene: 7. Germline V lookup: CDR1 SGHVS, CDR2 FNYEAQ. The CDR3 extends over 15 amino acids. CDR3 coding DNA: TGTGCCAGCAGCCCTGACAGGGACAGCTCCTACGAGCAGTACTTC. It is translated as CASSPDRDSSYEQYF.

As for this clone: Other DNA variants within this sample encode the same CDR3. This chain uses TRBV2 with TRBJ1-5; 9 bases are a match to TRBD1. The length of the CDR3 is 16 residues. Germline V gene sequence: CDR1 SNHLY, CDR2 FYNNEI. Trimming took 0 bases from V and 4 from J; bases not matched to a gene: 4. The DNA of the CDR3 is TGTGCCAGCAGTGAAGCGCTCGGGACAGGGAATCAGCCCCAGCATTTT. Residues: CASSEALGTGNQPQHF. Full variable domain (missing parts from reference TRBV2 and TRBJ1-5): EPEVTQTPSHQVTQMGQEVILRCVPISNHLYFYWYRQILGQKVEFLVSFYNNEISEKSEIFDDQFSVERPDGSNFTLKIRSTKLEDSAMYFCASSEALGTGNQPQHFGDGTRLSIL.

V gene TRBV28 combines with J gene TRBJ1-6; no reliable D call. The V gene's germline CDR1 is MDHEN and CDR2 SYDVKM. Deletions cut 3 bases from V and 8 bases from J, with 14 bases between. This CDR3 is 15 amino acids long. Here the CDR3 reads CASSFFGERDSPLHF. CDR3 nucleotides: TGTGCCAGCAGTTTTTTCGGGGAACGGGATTCACCCCTCCACTTT.

The J gene is TRBJ2-4, the V gene TRBV6-6, with 9 bases lining up with TRBD1. The CDR3 extends over 13 amino acids. Germline V CDR1 and CDR2: MNHNY, SVGAGI (reference sequence). V was clipped by 0 bases and J by 16 bases; unmatched bases: 7. The CDR3, as DNA: TGTGCCAGCAGTTACTCCGCCGGGACAGGGACTTACTTC. Its protein product is CASSYSAGTGTYF.

V and J are TRBV5-6 and TRBJ2-5; 7 bases fit TRBD1. The germline V gene encodes CDR1 SGHDT and CDR2 YYEEEE. This CDR3 has 16 amino acids. V lost 2 bases, J lost 7 bases, and 14 bases stayed unmatched. The DNA of the CDR3 is TGTGCCAGCAGCTTTTTCGAGGACAGGCCCTTATCGACCCAGTACTTC. As protein: CASSFFEDRPLSTQYF.

This clone showed up just once. V is TRBV14 and J is TRBJ2-1; maybe TRBD2 (5 bases). The CDR3 spans 15 residues. CDR1 and CDR2 (germline): SGHDN, FVKESK. V was trimmed by 2 bases and J by 3 bases, leaving 11 bases between them. As DNA, the CDR3 is TGTGCCAGCAGCCAACTGGACTCCCTCTACAATGAGCAGTTCTTC. As protein: CASSQLDSLYNEQFF.

The chain has TRBV2 and TRBJ2-5; D not resolved. V lost 6 bases and J 0 bases, leaving 5 bases between the germline ends. CDR3 length: 12 amino acids. Germline CDR1 and CDR2: SNHLY and FYNNEI. CDR3 coding DNA: TGTGCCAGCAGCCGGGACCAAGAGACCCAGTACTTC. Translation gives CASSRDQETQYF.

The table lists this clone with a count of one. The genes are TRBV13 and TRBJ2-5; 7 bases fit TRBD2. The length of the CDR3 is 16 residues. With 0 bases clipped from V and 1 base from J, the junction kept 5 bases outside the gene matches. Germline loops: CDR1 PRHDT, CDR2 FYEKMQ (reference sequence). CDR3 coding DNA: TGTGCCAGCAGCTTAGGGGTCGGGGGGACCCAAGAGACCCAGTACTTC. It is translated as CASSLGVGGTQETQYF.

The genes are TRBV7-9 and TRBJ1-1; 10 nucleotides agree with TRBD1. The germline gives CDR1 SEHNR, CDR2 FQNEAQ (reference sequence). The V gene end was trimmed by 5 bases and the J gene end by 5 bases; junction bases not matched to a gene: 8. This CDR3 spans 15 amino acids. The CDR3 nucleotides read TGTGCCAGCAGCCCACGACCGGGACAGGGGACTGAAGCTTTCTTT. It codes for CASSPRPGQGTEAFF.

This clone was seen only a few times. The J gene is TRBJ1-6, the V gene TRBV9; 11 nucleotides match TRBD1. CDR1 is SGDLS and CDR2 is YYNGEE in the germline V gene. The CDR3 has 17 amino acids. The V segment lost 3 bases and the J segment 7 bases; nucleotides outside the gene matches: 9. The CDR3 DNA is TGTGCCAGCAGCGGAAACCAGAGGACAGGGGGCAATTCACCCCTCCACTTT. It translates to CASSGNQRTGGNSPLHF. Using reference TRBV9 and TRBJ1-6 for the parts outside the CDR3, the full variable domain is DSGVTQTPKHLITATGQRVTLRCSPRSGDLSVYWYQQSLDQGLQFLIQYYNGEERAKGNILERFSAQQFPDLHSELNLSSLELGDSALYFCASSGNQRTGGNSPLHFGNGTRLTVT.

The chain has TRBV7-9 and TRBJ1-5; D possibly corresponds to TRBD1 (6 bases). The CDR3 extends over 15 amino acids. In germline, CDR1 is SEHNR, CDR2 FQNEAQ (reference sequence). The ends were cut back, 5 bases at V and 12 bases at J, with 23 bases in the middle. CDR3 in DNA: TGTGCCAGCAGCGGTAAGGACAGCCGAGAGAGTTACCAGCATTTT. This gives the protein CASSGKDSRESYQHF.

CDR3 amino acids: CASSVDGGDSSGNTIYF. In nucleotides, the CDR3 is TGTGCCAGCAGCGTAGATGGGGGGGATAGCTCTGGAAACACCATATATTTT. The chain employs TRBV9 and TRBJ1-3; possibly TRBD1 for D (5 bases). Germline V lookup: CDR1 SGDLS, CDR2 YYNGEE. The V and J ends lost 0 bases and 0 bases respectively, with 13 bases between them. The length of the CDR3 is 17 residues.

This clone has only a few counts. This sequence joins TRBV27 and TRBJ2-1; TRBD1 matches at 7 bases. V shed 4 bases and J 0 bases; nucleotides not matched to a gene: 6. The CDR3 consists of 16 residues. The germline gives CDR1 MNHEY, CDR2 SMNVEV (reference sequence). CDR3 sequence: CASSSAGGNSYNEQFF. In nucleotides, the CDR3 is TGTGCCAGCAGTTCGGCAGGGGGAAACTCCTACAATGAGCAGTTCTTC.

The rearrangement joins TRBV7-8 to TRBJ2-2; possible D gene TRBD2, 5 bases. The CDR3 length is 14 residues. The germline gives CDR1 SGHVS, CDR2 FQNEAQ. V lost 0 bases and J 7 bases, leaving 9 bases between the germline ends. The CDR3 loop is CASSLAEGSGELFF. The CDR3 nucleotides read TGTGCCAGCAGCTTAGCTGAAGGGAGCGGGGAGCTGTTTTTT.

In its sample, this clone was seen a few times. The same CDR3 arises from other DNA sequences in this sample as well. The chain uses TRBV19 and TRBJ1-1; 7 bases fit TRBD1. In germline, CDR1 is LNHDA, CDR2 SQIVND (reference sequence). CDR3 size: 15 residues. The junction had 3 bases not matched to a gene; V was cut back by 1 base and J by 1 base. The CDR3 bases are TGTGCCAGTAGTATAGGAGGGACAGCGAACACTGAAGCTTTCTTT. This encodes CASSIGGTANTEAFF.

The V and J genes are TRBV5-4 and TRBJ2-3; tentative D call: TRBD2 (5 bases). Germline assignment: CDR1 SGHNT and CDR2 YYREEE (reference sequence). This CDR3 contains 14 residues. The germline V and J ends were trimmed by 3 bases and 6 bases, with 14 bases remaining between them. The CDR3 region is CASSSPTGGDTQYF. CDR3 coding DNA: TGTGCCAGCAGCTCACCGACCGGCGGGGATACGCAGTATTTT.

This chain uses TRBV10-3 with TRBJ2-3; D uncertain. CDR3 length: 13 amino acids. The V and J ends lost 5 bases and 4 bases respectively, with 10 bases between them. Germline CDR1 ENHRY, CDR2 SYGVKD. The DNA for the CDR3 is TGTGCCATCAGTTCTGCGGTGGCAGATACGCAGTATTTT. Translation gives CAISSAVADTQYF.

V usage is TRBV30 and J usage is TRBJ1-5, with a tentative D call TRBD1 (5 bases). Deletions cut 5 bases from V and 2 bases from J, with 10 bases between. CDR1 is GTSNPN, CDR2 SVGIG, per germline (reference sequence). The CDR3 spans 13 residues. The CDR3 coding sequence is TGTGCCTGGGACAGCGGGGGCAATCAGCCCCAGCATTTT. This translates into CAWDSGGNQPQHF.

The CDR3 DNA follows: TGTGCCAGCAGTCTTCAGACAGTGAACACTGAAGCTTTCTTT. As protein: CASSLQTVNTEAFF. The J gene is TRBJ1-1, the V gene TRBV6-1; D possibly corresponds to TRBD1 (5 bases). The CDR3 contains 14 residues. Trimming left V 5 bases short and J 0 bases short, with 10 bases between. CDR1 is MNHNS and CDR2 is SASEGT in the germline V gene.